This T cell receptor beta chain was documented in a study of T cells in Graves' hyperthyroidism and ophthalmopathy. Whole-study findings and limits: Most thyroid clonotypes expanded above 0.001 were also detected in blood.

Enrolled ophthalmopathy patients presented with a Clinical Activity Score of at least 3, a NOSPECS grade of at least 4, and disease duration under 3 months. Used for diagnoses were clinical symptoms, serum thyroxine and TRAb, thyroid ultrasound and orbital computed tomography. To note about this clonotype: The antigen remains undetermined. This clone may be a read error of a much larger clone one base away.

Amplified TCR beta CDR3 regions derived from RNA transcripts. Using the HTBI primer set, a first-round RT-PCR was run on the TCR CDR3. MiXCR, run by TCRdb on the multiplex PCR reads, gives a single entry per CDR3 protein. The table lists hundreds of thousands of distinct CDR3 sequences, around 15% of them singletons. The CDR3 covers 13 residues. In germline, CDR1 is MNHEY, CDR2 SMNVEV (reference sequence). V shed 11 bases and J shed 4 bases, with 15 bases lying between them. V gene TRBV27 combines with J gene TRBJ2-1; D tentatively fits TRBD1 or TRBD2 (5 bases each). Sequenced material: blood. The TCR comes from a woman between 45 and 65 years old with Graves' ophthalmopathy. CDR3 amino acids: CAGMMGRYNEQFF. DNA for the CDR3: TGTGCCGGCATGATGGGACGGTACAATGAGCAGTTCTTC.